The 26 T cell receptor beta chains reported below all come from one sample, sequenced in a study of T cells in Graves' hyperthyroidism and ophthalmopathy. TCR beta CDR3 regions were amplified from RNA transcripts. A set of HTBI primers served as the primers for a first-round RT-PCR of the TCR CDR3. TCRdb re-analysed the multiplex PCR reads in MiXCR, keeping a single row per CDR3 protein. The repertoire consists of 500,000 to 700,000 distinct CDR3 sequences, with approximately 15% occurring once and the leading ten covering about 17%. The sequencing input was blood. Receptor source: a woman younger than 30 with Graves' hyperthyroidism.

The V call is TRBV19, the J call TRBJ2-5, with 9 bases lining up with TRBD1. Germline lookup yields CDR1 LNHDA and CDR2 SQIVND (reference sequence). The trim removed 3 bases at V and 2 bases at J, leaving 4 bases unmatched. This CDR3 contains 15 residues. The CDR3 nucleotides read TGTGCCAGTAGTATCGGGACAGGGTGGCAAGAGACCCAGTACTTC. Protein: CASSIGTGWQETQYF.

This clonotype was seen a few times. The CDR3 loop reads CASSPGATAVPHYGYTF. CDR3 nucleotides: TGTGCCAGCAGCCCGGGGGCTACAGCAGTACCTCACTATGGCTACACCTTC. The chain uses TRBV6-2 or TRBV6-3 and TRBJ1-2; D may be TRBD1 (6 bases). The CDR3 has 17 residues. Germline loops: CDR1 MNHEY, CDR2 SVGEGT. The germline V and J ends were trimmed by 6 bases and 3 bases, with 23 bases remaining between them.

V is TRBV10-3 and J is TRBJ2-3; D is unresolved. Trimming shortened V by 4 bases and J by 3 bases, and 14 bases separated the two germline ends. Germline-derived CDR1 and CDR2 are ENHRY and SYGVKD. CDR3 length equals 15 residues. The CDR3 loop reads CAISGVNLETDTQYF. For the CDR3, the DNA is TGTGCCATCAGTGGGGTCAACCTTGAGACAGATACGCAGTATTTT.

With respect to this clonotype: A much larger clone is a single base away; this may be a read error. This chain links TRBV28 with TRBJ2-1; TRBD2 is a possible D gene (5 bases). Germline assignment: CDR1 MDHEN and CDR2 SYDVKM. Trimming cost V 6 bases and J 5 bases, with 11 bases left between them. CDR3 length: 13 amino acids. CDR3: CASRLRGDNEQFF. In DNA form, the CDR3 reads TGTGCCAGCAGGTTACGGGGTGACAATGAGCAGTTCTTC.

This clonotype appeared many times. The rearrangement links TRBV27 to TRBJ2-5; 9 bases fit TRBD2. The CDR3 is made up of 16 amino acids. In germline, CDR1 is MNHEY, CDR2 SMNVEV (reference sequence). The J segment lost 0 bases and the V segment lost 3 bases, leaving 5 bases of the junction unmatched. CDR3 region: CASSFLSGGYQETQYF. The CDR3 nucleotides read TGTGCCAGCAGTTTCTTGAGCGGGGGGTACCAAGAGACCCAGTACTTC.

This clonotype was detected a few times. The genes are TRBV4-1 and TRBJ2-2, with 11 bases that match TRBD2. This CDR3 comprises 18 residues. The V gene's germline CDR1 is MGHRA and CDR2 YSYEKL. V dropped 3 bases and J dropped 1; count of bases not matched to a gene: 7. The CDR3 spells CASSHAGLAERNTGELFF. CDR3 DNA sequence: TGCGCCAGCAGCCACGCGGGACTAGCGGAAAGGAACACCGGGGAGCTGTTTTTT.

Turning to this clonotype: Being one base from a much bigger clone, this may be a read error. This chain links TRBV6-4 with TRBJ1-4; D is unresolved. The germline V and J ends were trimmed by 6 bases and 6 bases, with 17 bases remaining between them. This CDR3 is built from 15 residues. CDR1 MRHNA and CDR2 SNTAGT come from the germline V gene. As DNA, the CDR3 is TGTGCCAGCAGGTTCGCCAAGGACTTCGATGAAAAACTGTTTTTT. It translates to CASRFAKDFDEKLFF.

This clonotype was detected only once. A read error may explain this, as a much larger clone is one base away. The V gene is TRBV12-3 or TRBV12-4, the J gene TRBJ1-3; 8 bases fit TRBD1. The CDR3 spans 15 residues. V gave up 4 bases and J gave up 6 bases; unmatched junction bases: 8. The CDR3 spells CASSSAGTGENTIYF. The CDR3 bases are TGTGCCAGCAGTTCCGCCGGGACAGGAGAAAACACCATATATTTT.

This clonotype showed up many times. The V call is TRBV20-1, the J call TRBJ2-1; D is possibly TRBD2 (6 bases). V was trimmed by 6 bases and J by 2 bases, leaving 14 bases between them. The CDR3 sequence is 14 residues long. Germline-derived CDR1 and CDR2 are DFQATT and SNEGSKA (reference sequence). This CDR3 is CSAIRGSTYNEQFF. The CDR3, as DNA: TGCAGTGCAATACGGGGGTCCACCTACAATGAGCAGTTCTTC.

The V and J genes are TRBV27 and TRBJ2-3; 9 nucleotides agree with TRBD1. The V gene's germline CDR1 is MNHEY and CDR2 SMNVEV (reference sequence). The V gene end was trimmed by 5 bases and the J gene end by 3 bases; junction bases not matched to a gene: 18. The CDR3 runs to 19 residues. CDR3 DNA sequence: TGTGCCAGCAGTCTCCGTCCCGGGACAGGGTTTGGGTTTACAGATACGCAGTATTTT. It encodes CASSLRPGTGFGFTDTQYF.

A remark on this clonotype: A much larger clone lies a single base off, so this may be a read error. The gene calls are TRBV6-2 or TRBV6-3 and TRBJ1-6, with unresolved D. The V end lost 3 bases, the J end lost 1 base, and 16 bases lay between the germline ends. Germline V CDR1 and CDR2: MNHEY, SVGEGT. This CDR3 comprises 18 residues. The CDR3 DNA sequence: TGTGCCAGCAGTTATCAGTCGGGCGACGGATCCTATAATTCACCCCTCCACTTT. Translating gives CASSYQSGDGSYNSPLHF.

This chain connects TRBV20-1 to TRBJ2-1, with D possibly being TRBD1 (6 bases). Germline assignment: CDR1 DFQATT and CDR2 SNEGSKA (reference sequence). Trimming took 0 bases from V and 8 from J, leaving 20 bases between them. The CDR3 is 16 residues long. Written as DNA, the CDR3 is TGCAGTGCTAGAGATCAGGACAGTACTTTTACGGATGAGCAGTTCTTC. This encodes CSARDQDSTFTDEQFF.

CDR3 DNA sequence: TGTGCCAGCAGTTTCGGGACCGGGGGACTCGAGCAGTTCTTC. This codes for CASSFGTGGLEQFF. This chain links TRBV12-3 or TRBV12-4 with TRBJ2-1; a weak D match, TRBD2 (6 bases). The CDR3 consists of 14 residues. Deletions cut 3 bases from V and 10 bases from J, with 16 bases between.

The sample holds many counts of this clonotype. The gene calls are TRBV2 and TRBJ2-7, with 8 bases that match TRBD1. V gave up 7 bases and J gave up 0 bases; unmatched junction bases: 8. The CDR3 loop spans 15 amino acids. The germline gives CDR1 SNHLY, CDR2 FYNNEI. CDR3 sequence: CASKVRQGTSYEQYF. The CDR3 DNA is TGTGCCAGCAAGGTTAGACAGGGGACCTCCTACGAGCAGTACTTC.

This clonotype was detected a few times. The J gene is TRBJ2-7, the V gene TRBV29-1; D possibly matches TRBD1 or TRBD2 (5 bases each). Trimming pared 2 bases from V and 2 bases from J, leaving 10 bases between. The CDR3 contains 13 residues. Germline values: CDR1 SQVTM, CDR2 ANQGSEA. CDR3 residues: CSVESGGPYEQYF. DNA of the CDR3: TGCAGCGTTGAATCTGGGGGTCCCTACGAGCAGTACTTC.

The chain recombines TRBV3-1 with TRBJ2-3; 7 nucleotides match TRBD1. This CDR3 has 16 amino acids. The germline gives CDR1 LGHDT, CDR2 YNNKEL (reference sequence). J gave up 4 bases and V 3 bases, and 10 bases lay outside the gene matches. CDR3 sequence reads: CASSHPDRVGADTQYF. The DNA for the CDR3 is TGTGCCAGCAGCCACCCAGACAGGGTAGGGGCAGATACGCAGTATTTT.

This clonotype occurred a few times. The V call is TRBV5-4, the J call TRBJ2-1; TRBD2 aligns across 12 bases. The germline V gene has CDR1 SGHNT and CDR2 YYREEE (reference sequence). The CDR3 loop spans 16 amino acids. The trim removed 3 bases at V and 9 bases at J, leaving 10 bases unmatched. The CDR3: CASSSRLAGARGEQFF. CDR3 nucleotide sequence: TGTGCCAGCAGCTCCCGACTAGCGGGGGCCCGGGGTGAGCAGTTCTTC.

This clonotype was picked up many times. The chain recombines TRBV7-9 with TRBJ1-1; tentatively, D is TRBD1 (5 bases). Trimming removed 7 bases from V and 5 bases from J, with 14 bases in between. From germline, CDR1 is SEHNR and CDR2 FQNEAQ (reference sequence). This CDR3 is 13 amino acids long. The CDR3 is CASTVQGRTEAFF. The CDR3 nucleotides are TGTGCCAGCACGGTCCAGGGTCGGACTGAAGCTTTCTTT.

Only a few counts were recorded for this clonotype. A read error may explain this, as a much larger clone is one base away. This sequence joins TRBV28 and TRBJ2-1; D may match TRBD1 or TRBD2 (5 bases each). The CDR3 spans 15 residues. The V and J ends lost 6 bases and 8 bases respectively, with 20 bases between them. The germline V gene has CDR1 MDHEN and CDR2 SYDVKM. CDR3 nucleotides: TGTGCCAGCAGAAAATCCGGGGCTAATAACTATGAGCAGTTCTTC. This translates into CASRKSGANNYEQFF.

This clonotype has at least ten counts. The chain combines TRBV29-1 with TRBJ1-1; tentative D call: TRBD1 (6 bases). The CDR3 runs 13 residues. Trimming pared 1 base from V and 5 bases from J, leaving 11 bases between. CDR1 is SQVTM and CDR2 is ANQGSEA in the germline V gene. The CDR3 coding sequence is TGCAGCGTTGAAGTCGGGGGCGGAACTGAAGCTTTCTTT. Translating it yields CSVEVGGGTEAFF.

This clonotype was counted at least ten times. This rearrangement joins TRBV12-3 or TRBV12-4 to TRBJ2-2; TRBD1 agrees at 8 bases. J was trimmed by 5 bases and V by 6 bases; bases with no gene match: 5. This CDR3 has 14 amino acids. The CDR3 DNA reads as TGTGCCAGCAGCAGGGACAGGCGTACCGGGGAGCTGTTTTTT. Protein sequence: CASSRDRRTGELFF.

The chain couples TRBV20-1 to TRBJ2-7; TRBD2 matches at 9 bases. The CDR3 length is 15 residues. Germline V gene sequence: CDR1 DFQATT, CDR2 SNEGSKA (reference sequence). Losses at the gene ends were 1 base for V and 1 base for J; bases not matched to a gene: 5. This CDR3 is CSARVGLARSYEQYF. CDR3 nucleotides: TGCAGTGCTAGAGTAGGACTAGCGAGGTCCTACGAGCAGTACTTC.

In this sample, this clonotype turned up a few times. This sequence joins TRBV10-1 and TRBJ2-3, with D possibly matching TRBD2 (6 bases). CDR3 length equals 13 residues. Trimming removed 8 bases from V and 9 bases from J, with 18 bases in between. Per the germline V gene, CDR1 is WNHNN and CDR2 is SYGVQD (reference sequence). CDR3 sequence reads: CASSGLPGRTQYF. For the CDR3, the DNA is TGCGCCAGCTCGGGACTGCCCGGCCGCACGCAGTATTTT.

The chain combines TRBV12-3 or TRBV12-4 with TRBJ2-7; D is undetermined. There are 14 residues in the CDR3. Trimming removed 2 bases from V and 2 bases from J, with 10 bases in between. Written as DNA, the CDR3 is TGTGCCAGCAGTTTAACAGCTGCCGCCTACGAGCAGTACTTC. The encoded protein is CASSLTAAAYEQYF.

V gene TRBV29-1 combines with J gene TRBJ1-1; 7 bases agree with TRBD1. V was pared by 7 bases and J by 4 bases, with 12 bases of the junction left unmatched. Germline lookup yields CDR1 SQVTM and CDR2 ANQGSEA. This CDR3 is built from 14 residues. CDR3: CSAAFRGSGTEAFF. The CDR3, as DNA: TGCAGCGCCGCTTTCAGGGGGAGTGGCACTGAAGCTTTCTTT. Full variable domain (missing parts from reference TRBV29-1 and TRBJ1-1): SAVISQKPSRDICQRGTSLTIQCQVDSQVTMMFWYRQQPGQSLTLIATANQGSEATYESGFVIDKFPISRPNLTFSTLTVSNMSPEDSSIYLCSAAFRGSGTEAFFGQGTRLTVV.

This clonotype was found a few times. J is TRBJ2-4 and V is TRBV15; D possibly uses TRBD1 or TRBD2 (6 bases each). The CDR3 is 13 amino acids. Trimming took 5 bases from V and 8 from J, leaving 13 bases between them. Germline V gene lookup returns CDR1 LNHNV and CDR2 YYDKDF (reference sequence). CDR3: CATSGRGADIQYF. The CDR3 DNA reads TGTGCCACCAGCGGAAGGGGGGCGGACATTCAGTACTTC.